One sample yielded the 29 T cell receptor beta chains listed below, sequenced in a study of neurological immune-mediated disorders. One entry per CDR3 protein, called by TCRdb with MiXCR from the 5' RACE reads. The table includes over 50,000 distinct CDR3 sequences, over 4% detected once. The sample was PBMCs. These receptors all come from a human donor with multiple sclerosis. The donor label of this sample is uncertain.

The sample holds many counts of this clonotype. CDR3 in DNA: TGCGCCAGCAGCTTGGAGTTCTCCGGGGGGGATGGGAATGAGCAGTTCTTC. It codes for CASSLEFSGGDGNEQFF. The rearrangement uses TRBV5-1 and TRBJ2-1; TRBD2 agrees at 8 bases. CDR1 is SGHRS and CDR2 is YFSETQ in the germline V gene. The CDR3 totals 17 residues. The V segment lost 0 bases and the J segment 7 bases; nucleotides outside the gene matches: 12.

There are many counts of this clonotype. The CDR3 nucleotides are TGTGCCAGCAGCTCCGGGCTGTTAGCGGGGGGATACGATACGCAGTATTTT. Translated, it gives CASSSGLLAGGYDTQYF. This sequence joins TRBV5-4 and TRBJ2-3, with TRBD2 matching 10 bases. Germline V gene sequence: CDR1 SGHNT, CDR2 YYREEE (reference sequence). V was pared by 3 bases and J by 6 bases, with 13 bases of the junction left unmatched. This CDR3 region has 17 residues.

J is TRBJ2-5 and V is TRBV5-1, with 10 bases lining up with TRBD2. The CDR3 covers 16 residues. V shed 3 bases and J 2 bases; nucleotides not matched to a gene: 7. Germline V CDR1 and CDR2: SGHRS, YFSETQ. The CDR3 here is CASSSWTSGSQETQYF. The CDR3 nucleotides read TGCGCCAGCAGCTCATGGACTAGCGGATCTCAAGAGACCCAGTACTTC.

Many counts were recorded for this clonotype. This chain links TRBV7-3 with TRBJ2-3; D is unresolved. Deletions cut 2 bases from V and 2 bases from J, with 5 bases between. CDR1 is SGHTA, CDR2 FQGTGA, per germline. This CDR3 region has 13 residues. CDR3 sequence: CASSLDTTDTQYF. DNA for the CDR3: TGTGCCAGCAGCTTAGACACCACAGATACGCAGTATTTT. The whole variable domain, remainder taken from reference TRBV7-3 and TRBJ2-3, is GAGVSQTPSNKVTEKGKYVELRCDPISGHTALYWYRQSLGQGPEFLIYFQGTGAADDSGLPNDRFFAVRPEGSVSTLKIQRTERGDSAVYLCASSLDTTDTQYFGPGTRLTVL.

This clonotype was seen repeatedly, ten times or more. This rearrangement joins TRBV12-3 or TRBV12-4 to TRBJ2-4; D not resolved. CDR3 length: 13 amino acids. V shed 6 bases and J shed 6 bases, with 12 bases lying between them. The CDR3 sequence: CASSTTYRNIQYF. The CDR3 region has the DNA TGTGCCAGCAGCACGACTTATCGAAACATTCAGTACTTC.

This clonotype was seen only a few times. The V and J genes are TRBV9 and TRBJ2-1, with 7 bases aligning to TRBD2. This CDR3 has 15 amino acids. J lost 0 bases, V lost 4 bases, and 4 bases had no gene match. Germline V CDR1 and CDR2: SGDLS, YYNGEE. CDR3 bases: TGTGCCAGCAGCTCACTAGCGAGCTCCTACAATGAGCAGTTCTTC. Its protein product is CASSSLASSYNEQFF.

This clonotype occurred many times. This sequence joins TRBV7-3 and TRBJ1-1; possibly TRBD1 for D (5 bases). Trimming took off 4 bases at V and 4 bases at J, with 10 bases between the two ends. The length of the CDR3 is 13 residues. CDR1 is SGHTA, CDR2 FQGTGA, per germline. CDR3 DNA sequence: TGTGCCAGCAGCTGGGGGAGCGGCACTGAAGCTTTCTTT. Translated, it gives CASSWGSGTEAFF.

This clonotype was counted only a few times. The gene calls are TRBV19 and TRBJ1-1; a possible D gene is TRBD1 (5 bases). Germline CDR1 is LNHDA and CDR2 is SQIVND (reference sequence). The CDR3 consists of 13 residues. V lost 6 bases and J lost 7, with 15 bases in between. The CDR3 DNA is TGTGCCAGTAGATCGGGGGAACAAAGTGAAGCTTTCTTT. Its protein is CASRSGEQSEAFF.

This clonotype was recorded many times. V is TRBV7-9 and J is TRBJ2-7; tentative D call: TRBD1 (6 bases). V was clipped by 3 bases and J by 2 bases, with 8 bases between them. The CDR3 is made up of 13 amino acids. In germline, CDR1 is SEHNR, CDR2 FQNEAQ (reference sequence). CDR3 DNA: TGTGCCAGCAGCTTCAGGGGTGCCTACGAGCAGTACTTC. Translated: CASSFRGAYEQYF.

This clonotype was seen ten or more times. The J gene is TRBJ1-2, the V gene TRBV9, with D hard to call. Trimming stripped 0 bases from V and 1 base from J, with 7 bases between. The germline V gene has CDR1 SGDLS and CDR2 YYNGEE. The CDR3 loop spans 14 amino acids. The CDR3 reads CASSVARSNYGYTF. The CDR3 DNA sequence: TGTGCCAGCAGCGTAGCGAGGAGTAACTATGGCTACACCTTC.

This clonotype has at least ten counts. The rearrangement links TRBV5-1 to TRBJ1-1; TRBD1 aligns across 8 bases. The trim removed 2 bases at V and 3 bases at J, leaving 3 bases unmatched. Germline values: CDR1 SGHRS, CDR2 YFSETQ. The CDR3 runs to 14 residues. CDR3 in amino acids: CASSLQTGDTEAFF. The CDR3 nucleotides read TGCGCCAGCAGCTTACAGACAGGGGACACTGAAGCTTTCTTT.

This clonotype was picked up many times. The CDR3 sequence is CSALSSGGADTQYF. CDR3 coding DNA: TGCAGTGCTTTGTCTAGCGGGGGGGCGGATACGCAGTATTTT. This chain connects TRBV20-1 to TRBJ2-3, with TRBD2 matching over 12 bases. CDR1 is DFQATT and CDR2 is SNEGSKA in the germline V gene (reference sequence). The junction had 6 bases not matched to a gene; V was cut back by 5 bases and J by 6 bases. The CDR3 is 14 amino acids.

This clonotype has ten or more counts. The genes are TRBV7-9 and TRBJ2-7; TRBD1 aligns across 9 bases. This CDR3 has 17 amino acids. CDR1 is SEHNR, CDR2 FQNEAQ, per germline (reference sequence). V lost 5 bases to trimming and J lost 0 bases; unmatched junction nucleotides: 11. As DNA, the CDR3 is TGTGCCAGCAGCATAGGGGACAGGGTCTTTACCTCCTACGAGCAGTACTTC. It encodes CASSIGDRVFTSYEQYF.

This clonotype was seen at least ten times. V usage is TRBV5-1 and J usage is TRBJ1-1; tentatively, D is TRBD1 (5 bases). Germline lookup yields CDR1 SGHRS and CDR2 YFSETQ. This CDR3 is built from 14 residues. Trimming pared 0 bases from V and 1 base from J, leaving 7 bases between. The CDR3 bases are TGCGCCAGCAGCTTGGAGAGGGGGAACACTGAAGCTTTCTTT. Translation gives CASSLERGNTEAFF.

This clonotype was seen many times. CDR3 sequence reads: CASSLGTSGVYEQYF. In DNA, the CDR3 is TGTGCCAGCAGCCTAGGGACTAGCGGGGTGTACGAGCAGTACTTC. This chain joins TRBV7-2 and TRBJ2-7; 13 bases agree with TRBD2. CDR3 length: 15 amino acids. Germline V CDR1 and CDR2: SGHTA, FQGNSA. The V and J ends lost 5 bases and 4 bases, in that order; junction bases with no gene match: 5.

This clonotype was counted at least ten times. V and J are TRBV5-1 and TRBJ1-1; tentative D call: TRBD1 (6 bases). The CDR3 spans 14 residues. The V end was cut by 7 bases, the J end by 4 bases, with 17 bases between. Per germline, CDR1 SGHRS and CDR2 YFSETQ. The CDR3 loop reads CASHSFTRGTEAFF. The CDR3 region has the DNA TGCGCCAGCCACAGCTTTACCAGGGGCACTGAAGCTTTCTTT.

This clonotype has ten or more counts. The J gene is TRBJ2-2, the V gene TRBV3-1, with a weak D call TRBD2 (5 bases). Trimming pared 3 bases from V and 1 base from J, leaving 9 bases between. Germline V gene lookup returns CDR1 LGHDT and CDR2 YNNKEL (reference sequence). The CDR3 extends over 15 amino acids. The CDR3 spells CASSQTGGNTGELFF. The CDR3 nucleotides read TGTGCCAGCAGCCAGACTGGAGGGAACACCGGGGAGCTGTTTTTT.

This clonotype was detected many times. V is TRBV6-2 or TRBV6-3 and J is TRBJ2-2, with D unresolved. V gave up 2 bases and J gave up 4 bases, with 11 bases separating them. This CDR3 is built from 15 residues. CDR1 is MNHEY, CDR2 SVGEGT, per germline. The CDR3: CASSYPGRGTGELFF. The CDR3 region has the DNA TGTGCCAGCAGTTACCCCGGACGTGGCACCGGGGAGCTGTTTTTT.

This clonotype was detected ten times or more. The V and J genes are TRBV5-1 and TRBJ2-2, with D possibly TRBD2 on 5 matching bases. The V end lost 0 bases, the J end lost 3 bases, and 9 bases lay between the germline ends. The germline V gene has CDR1 SGHRS and CDR2 YFSETQ. The CDR3 is 15 amino acids. The CDR3 DNA reads as TGCGCCAGCAGCTTGGCGGGAACCTACACCGGGGAGCTGTTTTTT. Its translation is CASSLAGTYTGELFF.

This clonotype was detected ten times or more. J is TRBJ2-5 and V is TRBV5-1; D possibly corresponds to TRBD1 (6 bases). This CDR3 spans 13 amino acids. Trimming cost V 5 bases and J 7 bases, with 15 bases left between them. Germline CDR1 and CDR2: SGHRS and YFSETQ. The CDR3 DNA is TGCGCCAGCAGTACTACAGGGTTGAGGACCCAGTACTTC. Protein product: CASSTTGLRTQYF.

The table lists this clonotype with many counts. The CDR3 is CSTRAGNTIYF. CDR3 bases: TGCAGCACCCGAGCCGGAAACACCATATATTTT. The chain employs TRBV29-1 and TRBJ1-3; D not certain. With 8 bases removed from V and 4 bases from J, the gap between germline ends came to 9 bases. Germline assignment: CDR1 SQVTM and CDR2 ANQGSEA. This CDR3 spans 11 amino acids.

This clonotype was detected ten times or more. This chain links TRBV5-1 with TRBJ2-7; D is tentatively TRBD1 or TRBD2 (5 bases each). The CDR3 consists of 13 residues. In germline, CDR1 is SGHRS, CDR2 YFSETQ. Trimming pared 0 bases from V and 7 bases from J, leaving 11 bases between. CDR3 nucleotide sequence: TGCGCCAGCAGCTTGGACAGGCCGGGGGAGCAGTACTTC. Translation gives CASSLDRPGEQYF.

There are many counts of this clonotype. The chain carries TRBV11-2 and TRBJ2-7; the D is unclear. Between the trimmed V and J ends, which lost 1 base and 2 bases, there was a span of 6 bases. The germline V gene encodes CDR1 SGHAT and CDR2 FQNNGV. This CDR3 is 13 amino acids long. The CDR3 here is CASSLVDTYEQYF. CDR3 coding DNA: TGTGCCAGCAGCTTAGTTGATACCTACGAGCAGTACTTC.

The sample holds many counts of this clonotype. The V and J genes are TRBV5-5 and TRBJ2-2, with D possibly TRBD1 on 6 matching bases. Germline V gene lookup returns CDR1 SGHKS and CDR2 YYEKEE (reference sequence). Trimming removed 1 base from V and 0 bases from J, with 7 bases in between. The CDR3 has 15 amino acids. The CDR3 loop is CASSLTGTNTGELFF. As DNA, the CDR3 is TGTGCCAGCAGCTTGACAGGGACGAACACCGGGGAGCTGTTTTTT.

This clonotype has just a few counts. J is TRBJ2-1 and V is TRBV11-1, with no clear D. Germline CDR1 reads SGHAT; CDR2 reads FQDESV (reference sequence). The V and J ends lost 5 bases and 8 bases respectively, with 16 bases between them. There are 14 residues in the CDR3. CDR3 in amino acids: CASSLGPGGDEQFF. The CDR3 nucleotides are TGTGCCAGCAGCCTTGGGCCGGGCGGCGATGAGCAGTTCTTC. Full variable domain (outside the CDR3, taken from reference TRBV11-1 and TRBJ2-1): EAEVAQSPRYKITEKSQAVAFWCDPISGHATLYWYRQILGQGPELLVQFQDESVVDDSQLPKDRFSAERLKGVDSTLKIQPAELGDSAMYLCASSLGPGGDEQFFGPGTRLTVL.

This clonotype was counted at least ten times. The chain recombines TRBV7-9 with TRBJ1-2, with TRBD1 as a possible D gene (6 bases). Between the trimmed V and J ends, which lost 5 bases and 3 bases, there was a span of 13 bases. Per the germline V gene, CDR1 is SEHNR and CDR2 is FQNEAQ (reference sequence). CDR3 length: 14 residues. This CDR3 is CASSRGGFDYGYTF. The CDR3 coding sequence is TGTGCCAGCAGCAGGGGGGGGTTTGACTATGGCTACACCTTC.

This clonotype was seen many times. This chain uses TRBV5-1 with TRBJ1-1; 7 nucleotides match TRBD1. The CDR3 has 14 amino acids. CDR1 and CDR2 (germline): SGHRS, YFSETQ. V dropped 7 bases and J dropped 1; count of bases not matched to a gene: 7. CDR3 DNA sequence: TGCGCCAGCTCCTCGACAGGGTCGAACACTGAAGCTTTCTTT. Residues: CASSSTGSNTEAFF.

At least ten counts were recorded for this clonotype. V gene TRBV20-1 combines with J gene TRBJ2-1; TRBD2 matches 10 bases. The germline gives CDR1 DFQATT, CDR2 SNEGSKA (reference sequence). Trimming cost V 5 bases and J 6 bases; bases outside gene matches: 10. This CDR3 has 15 residues. The CDR3 sequence: CSAPLAGHPRNEQFF. The CDR3 DNA sequence: TGCAGTGCTCCACTAGCGGGGCACCCCCGCAATGAGCAGTTCTTC.

This clonotype was detected many times. The chain carries TRBV29-1 and TRBJ2-7; D unresolved. Trimming stripped 3 bases from V and 5 bases from J, with 11 bases between. The germline V gene encodes CDR1 SQVTM and CDR2 ANQGSEA. This CDR3 contains 12 residues. The DNA for the CDR3 is TGCAGCGTTGACGTGGGGATGGACGAGCAGTACTTC. Protein: CSVDVGMDEQYF.